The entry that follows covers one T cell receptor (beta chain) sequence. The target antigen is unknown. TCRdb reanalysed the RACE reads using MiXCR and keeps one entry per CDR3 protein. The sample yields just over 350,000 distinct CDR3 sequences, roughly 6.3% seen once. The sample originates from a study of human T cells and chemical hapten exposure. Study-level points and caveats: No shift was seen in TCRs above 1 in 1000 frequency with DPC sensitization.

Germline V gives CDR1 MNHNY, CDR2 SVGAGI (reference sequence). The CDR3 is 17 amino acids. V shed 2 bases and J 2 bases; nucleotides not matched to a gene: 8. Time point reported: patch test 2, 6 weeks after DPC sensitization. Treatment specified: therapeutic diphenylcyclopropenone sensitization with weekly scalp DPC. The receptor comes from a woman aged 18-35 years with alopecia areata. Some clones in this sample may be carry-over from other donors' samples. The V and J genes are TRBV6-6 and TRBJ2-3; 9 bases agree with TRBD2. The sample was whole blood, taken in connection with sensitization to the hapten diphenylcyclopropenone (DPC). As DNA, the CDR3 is TGTGCCAGCAGTTACGGTGCGGGGGGGGAAATCACAGATACGCAGTATTTT. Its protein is CASSYGAGGEITDTQYF.